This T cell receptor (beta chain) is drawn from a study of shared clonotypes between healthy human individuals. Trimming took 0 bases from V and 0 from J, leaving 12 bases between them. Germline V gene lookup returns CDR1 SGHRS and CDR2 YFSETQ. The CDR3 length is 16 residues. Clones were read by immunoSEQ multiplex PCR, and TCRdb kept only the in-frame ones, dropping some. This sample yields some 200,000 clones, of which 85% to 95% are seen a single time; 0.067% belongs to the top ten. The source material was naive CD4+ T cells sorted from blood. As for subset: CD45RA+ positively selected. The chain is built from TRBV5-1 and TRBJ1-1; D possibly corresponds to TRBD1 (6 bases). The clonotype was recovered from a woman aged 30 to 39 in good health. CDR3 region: CASSLEGSGVNTEAFF. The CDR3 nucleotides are TGCGCCAGCAGCTTGGAAGGGTCAGGGGTGAACACTGAAGCTTTCTTT.